This T cell receptor (beta chain) appears in the sequencing data of a study of shared clonotypes between healthy human individuals. Findings of the study overall: The diversity represented, both genetic and in exposure history, was limited by few donors.

Profiling relied on immunoSEQ multiplex PCR, and the TCRdb table lists in-frame clones only, not all of them. Seen here are some 1,400,000 clones, roughly 95% observed once, and the top ten hold 1% to 1.5%. This clone appeared once. Its antigen is unidentified. The sequencing input was naive CD4+ T cells sorted from blood. The subset here: CD45RA+ positively selected. The clonotype was recovered from a man aged 30 to 45 in good health.

In nucleotides, the CDR3 is TGTGCCAGCAACCGGGACCGCGGCGTCGATGAGCAGTTCTTC. This sequence encodes CASNRDRGVDEQFF. The chain couples TRBV6-6 to TRBJ2-1; perhaps D is TRBD1 or TRBD2 (5 bases each). This CDR3 has 14 residues. Trimming pared 7 bases from V and 8 bases from J, leaving 18 bases between. The V gene's germline CDR1 is MNHNY and CDR2 SVGAGI (reference sequence).